This is a list of T cell receptor beta chains from one sample in a study of blood T cells in healthy people across ages. TCRdb itself ran the 5' RACE reads through MiXCR, one entry per CDR3 protein. The data contain some 800,000 distinct CDR3 sequences, under 45% of them singletons. Sequenced: blood. These TCRs come from a man aged 60-69 years in good health. Both conserved end residues are part of each CDR3. The order of the fields is V gene, clone size, D gene, CDR3 length, J gene, CDR3 protein, CDR3 DNA. A D gene is named only where the DNA matches it firmly. A row's size may be missing; if present it is once, few, many or a size class.

V: TRBV25-1
size: NA
D: NA
length: 14
J: TRBJ2-6
CDR3: CASRATSGANVLTF
DNA: TGTGCCAGCCGAGCAACCTCTGGGGCCAACGTCCTGACTTTC

V: TRBV7-3
size: NA
D: NA
length: 15
J: TRBJ1-1
CDR3: CASSLRGGSNTEAFF
DNA: TGTGCCAGCAGCTTAAGAGGGGGGTCTAACACTGAAGCTTTCTTT

V: TRBV6-1
size: NA
D: NA
length: 16
J: TRBJ1-2
CDR3: CASSEAARHSNYGYTF
DNA: TGTGCCAGCAGTGAAGCGGCGCGACACAGTAACTATGGCTACACCTTC

V: TRBV10-3
size: many
D: NA
length: 13
J: TRBJ2-7
CDR3: CAISYQGGGEQYF
DNA: TGTGCCATCAGCTACCAGGGTGGGGGGGAGCAGTACTTC

V: TRBV7-2
size: many
D: NA
length: 14
J: TRBJ2-5
CDR3: CASSSQGLGETQYF
DNA: TGTGCCAGCAGCTCGCAGGGCTTGGGGGAGACCCAGTACTTC

V: TRBV28
size: NA
D: NA
length: 13
J: TRBJ2-4
CDR3: CATTTGAKNIQYF
DNA: TGTGCCACAACTACAGGGGCCAAAAACATTCAGTACTTC

V: TRBV6-1
size: few
D: TRBD1
length: 14
J: TRBJ2-3
CDR3: CASSGQGDTDTQYF
DNA: TGTGCCAGCAGTGGACAGGGCGACACAGATACGCAGTATTTT

V: TRBV5-8
size: NA
D: NA
length: 15
J: TRBJ1-2
CDR3: CASSYPDRDNYGYTF
DNA: TGTGCCAGCAGCTATCCGGACCGCGATAACTATGGCTACACCTTC

V: TRBV13
size: NA
D: TRBD2
length: 17
J: TRBJ2-1
CDR3: CASSWWTSGSLENEQFF
DNA: TGTGCCAGCAGCTGGTGGACTAGCGGGAGTCTCGAAAATGAGCAGTTCTTC

V: TRBV5-1
size: NA
D: TRBD1
length: 14
J: TRBJ2-7
CDR3: CASSLDGTVSEQYF
DNA: TGCGCCAGCAGCTTGGACGGGACAGTATCCGAGCAGTACTTC

V: TRBV27
size: NA
D: TRBD1
length: 14
J: TRBJ2-5
CDR3: CASNPGQGGETQYF
DNA: TGTGCCAGCAACCCGGGACAGGGGGGAGAGACCCAGTACTTC

V: TRBV7-2
size: few
D: TRBD2
length: 16
J: TRBJ2-7
CDR3: CASSSIAGVYSYEQYF
DNA: TGTGCCAGCAGCTCGATAGCGGGGGTTTACTCCTACGAGCAGTACTTC

V: TRBV6-1
size: NA
D: NA
length: 19
J: TRBJ1-6
CDR3: CASKPGPSQASSYNSPLHF
DNA: TGTGCCAGCAAGCCCGGACCGTCACAGGCGAGCTCCTATAATTCACCCCTCCACTTT

V: TRBV9
size: NA
D: NA
length: 15
J: TRBJ2-1
CDR3: CASSVQGSTYNEQFF
DNA: TGTGCCAGCAGCGTACAGGGTAGCACCTACAATGAGCAGTTCTTC

V: TRBV7-2
size: NA
D: TRBD1
length: 14
J: TRBJ2-5
CDR3: CASSTQGRKETQYF
DNA: TGTGCCAGCAGCACACAGGGGAGAAAAGAGACCCAGTACTTC

V: TRBV6-2/TRBV6-3
size: NA
D: NA
length: 15
J: TRBJ2-7
CDR3: CASSYAGQRSYEQYF
DNA: TGTGCCAGCAGTTACGCGGGACAGAGGTCCTACGAGCAGTACTTC